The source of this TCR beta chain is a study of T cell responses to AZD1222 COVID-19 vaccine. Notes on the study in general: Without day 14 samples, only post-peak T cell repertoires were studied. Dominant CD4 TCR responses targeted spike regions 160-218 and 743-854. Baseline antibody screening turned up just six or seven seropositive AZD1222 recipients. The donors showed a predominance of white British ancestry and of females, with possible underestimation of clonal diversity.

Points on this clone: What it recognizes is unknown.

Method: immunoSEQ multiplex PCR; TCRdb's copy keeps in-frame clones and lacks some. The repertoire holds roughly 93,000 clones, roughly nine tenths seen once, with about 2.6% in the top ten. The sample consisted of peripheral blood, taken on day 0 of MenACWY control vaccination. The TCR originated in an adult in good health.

CDR3 residues: CASSQDLGGSPYEQYF. CDR3 nucleotide sequence: TGCGCCAGCAGCCAAGACCTCGGGGGGTCTCCCTACGAGCAGTACTTC. The chain uses TRBV4-1 and TRBJ2-7; 7 bases are shared with TRBD2. The trim removed 0 bases at V and 2 bases at J, leaving 7 bases unmatched. Germline V gene lookup returns CDR1 MGHRA and CDR2 YSYEKL. The length of the CDR3 is 16 residues.